The TCR beta chain under discussion was sequenced for a study of beta chain features in type 1 diabetes. The CDR3 totals 15 residues. The ends lost 5 bases at V and 6 bases at J; junction bases unmatched: 10. In germline, CDR1 is SGHVS, CDR2 FQNEAQ. Expressed TCRB transcripts were sequenced after all isolated RNA was converted to cDNA. Repertoires were generated with immunoSEQ multiplex PCR, while TCRdb's copy carries only in-frame clones and drops some. Of hundreds of thousands of clones detected, approximately 10% appear once; the ten largest clones hold 0.04% to 0.05%. This clone was detected only a few times.

The receptor comes from a woman aged 18-35 years in good health. This chain connects TRBV7-8 to TRBJ2-5; TRBD1 matches at 9 bases. Specimen: naive CD4+ T cells from blood. The CDR3 is CASSRDRDLSKTQYF. CDR3 DNA: TGTGCCAGCAGCCGGGACAGGGATTTATCGAAGACCCAGTACTTC.